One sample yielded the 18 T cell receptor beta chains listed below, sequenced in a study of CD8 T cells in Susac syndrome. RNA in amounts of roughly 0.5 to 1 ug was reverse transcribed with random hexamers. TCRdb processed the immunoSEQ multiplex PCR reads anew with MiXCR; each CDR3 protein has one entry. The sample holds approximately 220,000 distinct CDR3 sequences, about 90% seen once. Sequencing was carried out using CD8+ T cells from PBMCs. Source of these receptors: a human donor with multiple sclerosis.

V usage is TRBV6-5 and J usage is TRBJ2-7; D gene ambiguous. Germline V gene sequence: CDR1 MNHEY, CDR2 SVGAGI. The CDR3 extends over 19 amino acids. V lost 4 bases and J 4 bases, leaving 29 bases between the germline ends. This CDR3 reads CASSSWLEFGSFEGYEQYF. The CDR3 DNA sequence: TGTGCCAGCAGTTCTTGGTTAGAGTTCGGAAGTTTTGAAGGATACGAGCAGTACTTC.

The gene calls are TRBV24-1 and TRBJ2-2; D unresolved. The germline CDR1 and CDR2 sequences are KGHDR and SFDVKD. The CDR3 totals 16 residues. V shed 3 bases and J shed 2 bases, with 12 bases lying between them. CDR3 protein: CATSDIEGLNTGELFF. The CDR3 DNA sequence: TGTGCCACCAGTGATATCGAAGGGCTAAACACCGGGGAGCTGTTTTTT.

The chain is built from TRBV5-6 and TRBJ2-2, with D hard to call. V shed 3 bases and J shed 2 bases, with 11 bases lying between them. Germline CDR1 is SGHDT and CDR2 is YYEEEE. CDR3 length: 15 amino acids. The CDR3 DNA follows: TGTGCCAGCAGCTCCCGCCTACTTAACACCGGGGAGCTGTTTTTT. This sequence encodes CASSSRLLNTGELFF.

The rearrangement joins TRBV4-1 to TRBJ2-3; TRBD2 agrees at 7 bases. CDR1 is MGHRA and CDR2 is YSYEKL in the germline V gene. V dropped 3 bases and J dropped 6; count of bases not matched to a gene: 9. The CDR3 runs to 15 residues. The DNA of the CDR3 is TGCGCCAGCAGCCACCGCGTCGTGGGGGGGGATACGCAGTATTTT. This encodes CASSHRVVGGDTQYF.

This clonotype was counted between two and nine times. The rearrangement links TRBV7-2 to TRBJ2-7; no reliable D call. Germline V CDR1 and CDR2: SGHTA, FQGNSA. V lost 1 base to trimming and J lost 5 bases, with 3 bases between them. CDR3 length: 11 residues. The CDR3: CASSLVNEQYF. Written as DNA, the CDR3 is TGTGCCAGCAGCTTAGTGAACGAGCAGTACTTC.

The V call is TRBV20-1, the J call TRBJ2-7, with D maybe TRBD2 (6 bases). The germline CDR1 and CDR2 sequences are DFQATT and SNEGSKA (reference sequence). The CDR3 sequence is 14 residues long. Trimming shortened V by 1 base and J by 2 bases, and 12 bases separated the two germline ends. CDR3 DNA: TGCAGTGCTAGAGTAGGAGGGGTTACCTACGAGCAGTACTTC. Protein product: CSARVGGVTYEQYF.

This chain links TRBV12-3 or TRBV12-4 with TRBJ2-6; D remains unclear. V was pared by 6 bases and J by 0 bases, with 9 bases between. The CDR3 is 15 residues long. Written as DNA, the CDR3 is TGTGCCAGCAGCCCGCGGCGCTCTGGGGCCAACGTCCTGACTTTC. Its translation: CASSPRRSGANVLTF.

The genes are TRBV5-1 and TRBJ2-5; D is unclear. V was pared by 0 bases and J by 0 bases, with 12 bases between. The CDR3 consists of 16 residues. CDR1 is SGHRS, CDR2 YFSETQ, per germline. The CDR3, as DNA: TGCGCCAGCAGCTTGGAAGGTAGCTTGTACCAAGAGACCCAGTACTTC. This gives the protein CASSLEGSLYQETQYF. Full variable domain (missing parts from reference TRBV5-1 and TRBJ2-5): KAGVTQTPRYLIKTRGQQVTLSCSPISGHRSVSWYQQTPGQGLQFLFEYFSETQRNKGNFPGRFSGRQFSNSRSEMNVSTLELGDSALYLCASSLEGSLYQETQYFGPGTRLLVL.

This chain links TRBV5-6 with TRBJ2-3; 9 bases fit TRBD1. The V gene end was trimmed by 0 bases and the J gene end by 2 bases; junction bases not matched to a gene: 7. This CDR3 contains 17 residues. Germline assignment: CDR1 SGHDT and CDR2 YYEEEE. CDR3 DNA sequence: TGTGCCAGCAGCTTGGTGGGGGACAGGGTCTTCACAGATACGCAGTATTTT. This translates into CASSLVGDRVFTDTQYF.

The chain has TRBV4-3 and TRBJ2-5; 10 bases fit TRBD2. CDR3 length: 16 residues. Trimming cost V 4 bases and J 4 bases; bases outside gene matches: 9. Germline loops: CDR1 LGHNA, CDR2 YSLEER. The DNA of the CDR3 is TGCGCCAGCAGCCCCCAGGGACTAGCGTTAACAGAGACCCAGTACTTC. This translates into CASSPQGLALTETQYF.

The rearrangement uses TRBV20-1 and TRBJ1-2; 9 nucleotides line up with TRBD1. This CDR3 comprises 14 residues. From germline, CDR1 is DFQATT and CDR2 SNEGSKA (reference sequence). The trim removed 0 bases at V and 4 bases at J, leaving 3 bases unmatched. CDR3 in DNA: TGCAGTGCTAGAGACCCGACAGGGGGCTATGGCTACACCTTC. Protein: CSARDPTGGYGYTF.

The CDR3: CSARGGTLTDTQYF. CDR3 in DNA: TGCAGTGCTAGAGGCGGGACTCTCACAGATACGCAGTATTTT. The rearrangement joins TRBV20-1 to TRBJ2-3; D is perhaps TRBD2 (6 bases). The V gene lost 1 base and the J gene lost 2 bases, with 10 bases spanning the gap. CDR1 and CDR2 from the germline V gene are DFQATT and SNEGSKA (reference sequence). The CDR3 loop spans 14 amino acids.

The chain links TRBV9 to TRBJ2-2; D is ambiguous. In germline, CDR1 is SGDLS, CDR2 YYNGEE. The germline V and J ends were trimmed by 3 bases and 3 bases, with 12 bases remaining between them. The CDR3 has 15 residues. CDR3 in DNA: TGTGCCAGCAGCGCCGCCGAGGCTTACACCGGGGAGCTGTTTTTT. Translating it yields CASSAAEAYTGELFF.

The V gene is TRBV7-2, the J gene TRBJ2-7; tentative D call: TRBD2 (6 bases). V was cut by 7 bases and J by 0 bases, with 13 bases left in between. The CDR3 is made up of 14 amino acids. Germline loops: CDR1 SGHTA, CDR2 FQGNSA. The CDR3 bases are TGTGCCAGCACCCACCGGCGGGACTCCTACGAGCAGTACTTC. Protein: CASTHRRDSYEQYF.

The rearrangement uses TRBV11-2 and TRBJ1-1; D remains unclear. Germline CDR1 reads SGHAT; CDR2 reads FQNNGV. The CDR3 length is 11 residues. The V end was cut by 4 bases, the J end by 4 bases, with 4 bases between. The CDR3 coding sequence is TGTGCCAGCAGCTCCCCCACTGAAGCTTTCTTT. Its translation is CASSSPTEAFF.

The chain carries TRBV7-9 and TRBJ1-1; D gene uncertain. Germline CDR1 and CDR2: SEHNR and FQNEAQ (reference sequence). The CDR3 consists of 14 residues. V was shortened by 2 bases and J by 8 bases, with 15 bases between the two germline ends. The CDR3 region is CASSLTIQDGEAFF. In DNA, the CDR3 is TGTGCCAGCAGCTTAACCATCCAGGACGGGGAAGCTTTCTTT.

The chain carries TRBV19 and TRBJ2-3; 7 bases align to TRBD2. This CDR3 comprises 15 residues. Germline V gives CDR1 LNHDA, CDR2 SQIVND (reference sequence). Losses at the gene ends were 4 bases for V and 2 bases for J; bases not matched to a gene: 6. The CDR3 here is CASSTRDYPTDTQYF. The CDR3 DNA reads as TGTGCCAGTAGTACCCGGGACTACCCCACAGATACGCAGTATTTT.

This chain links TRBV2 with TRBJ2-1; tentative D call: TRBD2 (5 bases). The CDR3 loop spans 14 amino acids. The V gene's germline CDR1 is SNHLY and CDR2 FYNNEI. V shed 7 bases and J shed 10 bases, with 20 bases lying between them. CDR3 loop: CASKFSGPTGEQFF. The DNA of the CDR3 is TGTGCCAGCAAATTCAGCGGTCCCACCGGGGAGCAGTTCTTC. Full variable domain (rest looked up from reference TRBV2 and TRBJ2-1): EPEVTQTPSHQVTQMGQEVILRCVPISNHLYFYWYRQILGQKVEFLVSFYNNEISEKSEIFDDQFSVERPDGSNFTLKIRSTKLEDSAMYFCASKFSGPTGEQFFGPGTRLTVL.